One sample yielded the 26 T cell receptor beta chains listed below, sequenced in a study of beta chain features in type 1 diabetes. TCRB transcripts that were expressed got sequenced, as all of the isolated RNA had been reverse transcribed. The assay was immunoSEQ multiplex PCR, and TCRdb's table has in-frame clones only and misses some. The table includes roughly 230,000 clones, 9.6% detected once. Source material: naive CD4+ T cells from blood. The receptors here all came from a woman in her late teens or twenties in good health.

The chain uses TRBV18 and TRBJ1-3; a weak D match, TRBD1 (5 bases). The CDR3 spans 17 residues. Germline CDR1 reads KGHSH; CDR2 reads LQKENI. V was trimmed by 2 bases and J by 0 bases, leaving 14 bases between them. CDR3 loop: CASSPSEGLRSGNTIYF. As DNA, the CDR3 is TGTGCCAGCTCACCAAGCGAGGGACTTCGCTCTGGAAACACCATATATTTT.

This clone turned up a few times. The chain is built from TRBV9 and TRBJ2-1; D might be TRBD1 (6 bases). CDR3 length: 15 amino acids. Trimming removed 0 bases at V and 2 bases at J, with 9 bases between. In germline, CDR1 is SGDLS, CDR2 YYNGEE. The CDR3 region is CASSVGTGTYNEQFF. Here the CDR3 DNA reads TGTGCCAGCAGCGTAGGAACAGGGACCTACAATGAGCAGTTCTTC.

The chain carries TRBV13 and TRBJ2-1; 9 positions agree with TRBD2. Germline CDR1 is PRHDT and CDR2 is FYEKMQ (reference sequence). After removal of 2 bases from V and 9 bases from J, the junction contained 17 bases not matched to a gene. The CDR3 has 18 amino acids. The CDR3 region is CASSLSRWTSVERSEQFF. DNA of the CDR3: TGTGCCAGCAGCTTATCGCGATGGACTAGCGTCGAGCGCAGTGAGCAGTTCTTC.

The gene calls are TRBV7-9 and TRBJ1-5; D unresolved. Germline V gives CDR1 SEHNR, CDR2 FQNEAQ (reference sequence). Trimming removed 5 bases from V and 6 bases from J, with 11 bases in between. The CDR3 extends over 13 amino acids. The DNA for the CDR3 is TGTGCCAGCAGCCTGGAGCCTTCTCAGCCCCAGCATTTT. Translated: CASSLEPSQPQHF.

This chain connects TRBV18 to TRBJ1-4; a weak D match, TRBD1 (6 bases). V was trimmed by 6 bases and J by 8 bases, leaving 13 bases between them. CDR1 and CDR2 from the germline V gene are KGHSH and LQKENI. The CDR3 is 13 amino acids. CDR3 bases: TGTGCCAGCTCGGAACAGGGTTACGAAAAACTGTTTTTT. Protein product: CASSEQGYEKLFF. The complete variable domain, with remaining parts taken from reference TRBV18 and TRBJ1-4, reads NAGVMQNPRHLVRRRGQEARLRCSPMKGHSHVYWYRQLPEEGLKFMVYLQKENIIDESGMPKERFSAEFPKEGPSILRIQQVVRGDSAAYFCASSEQGYEKLFFGSGTQLSVL.

The chain is built from TRBV19 and TRBJ2-2; the match to TRBD2 covers 8 bases. The CDR3 loop spans 16 amino acids. The V and J ends lost 5 bases and 5 bases, in that order; junction bases with no gene match: 10. Germline values: CDR1 LNHDA, CDR2 SQIVND (reference sequence). CDR3 DNA sequence: TGTGCCAGTAGTCTGGGCGGGAGGAGAGTAACCGGGGAGCTGTTTTTT. Encoded protein: CASSLGGRRVTGELFF.

This clone has a handful of counts. The chain carries TRBV28 and TRBJ1-1; possibly TRBD1 for D (5 bases). V was trimmed by 5 bases and J by 4 bases, leaving 23 bases between them. Germline loops: CDR1 MDHEN, CDR2 SYDVKM. The CDR3 has 17 amino acids. The CDR3 DNA reads TGTGCCAGCAGTCCACGGGACTCAATCATCCGGCGCACTGAAGCTTTCTTT. Residues: CASSPRDSIIRRTEAFF.

Only a few counts were recorded for this clone. The rearrangement joins TRBV5-4 to TRBJ2-3, with a weak D call TRBD2 (5 bases). V dropped 5 bases and J dropped 2 bases, with 15 bases sitting between them. Germline V gene sequence: CDR1 SGHNT, CDR2 YYREEE (reference sequence). The CDR3 consists of 15 residues. CDR3 protein: CASRPLAGSTDTQYF. The CDR3 bases are TGTGCCAGCAGACCTCTTGCGGGTTCCACAGATACGCAGTATTTT.

The chain employs TRBV7-6 and TRBJ2-1, with 7 bases identical to TRBD2. Trimming at V came to 7 bases and at J to 9 bases, leaving 18 bases not matched to a gene. CDR3 size: 16 residues. Germline CDR1 is SGHVS and CDR2 is FNYEAQ. This CDR3 is CASTTGRGRASTEQFF. CDR3 nucleotide sequence: TGTGCCAGCACCACTGGACGGGGGAGGGCCTCTACTGAGCAGTTCTTC.

This chain connects TRBV6-6 to TRBJ1-2, with D tentatively TRBD1 (6 bases). CDR1 and CDR2 from the germline V gene are MNHNY and SVGAGI (reference sequence). V was pared by 5 bases and J by 8 bases, with 24 bases between. This CDR3 contains 16 residues. The CDR3 sequence: CASSPLGTRYDWGYTF. The CDR3, as DNA: TGTGCCAGCAGTCCCCTCGGGACAAGATATGACTGGGGCTACACCTTC.

This clone was observed a few times. The chain carries TRBV7-9 and TRBJ1-1, with D unclear. Trimming took 1 base from V and 3 from J, leaving 9 bases between them. Germline lookup yields CDR1 SEHNR and CDR2 FQNEAQ (reference sequence). The CDR3 has 14 residues. CDR3 in amino acids: CASSLVGRDTEAFF. CDR3 DNA sequence: TGTGCCAGCAGCTTAGTAGGGAGGGACACTGAAGCTTTCTTT.

This chain joins TRBV30 and TRBJ1-1; TRBD1 is a possible D gene (5 bases). From germline, CDR1 is GTSNPN and CDR2 SVGIG (reference sequence). The CDR3 is 13 residues long. The ends were cut back, 4 bases at V and 4 bases at J, with 13 bases in the middle. The CDR3 spells CAWTRQSGTEAFF. The DNA for the CDR3 is TGTGCCTGGACAAGACAGTCGGGCACTGAAGCTTTCTTT.

V gene TRBV2 combines with J gene TRBJ1-6; D is undetermined. Germline values: CDR1 SNHLY, CDR2 FYNNEI. The V gene lost 5 bases and the J gene lost 9 bases, with 14 bases spanning the gap. This CDR3 contains 14 residues. The CDR3 sequence: CASSSRTIGSPLHF. CDR3 nucleotides: TGTGCCAGCAGTTCCAGGACTATAGGTTCACCCCTCCACTTT.

This clone was counted between two and nine times. V gene TRBV7-2 combines with J gene TRBJ2-1; 12 bases match TRBD2. Germline V CDR1 and CDR2: SGHTA, FQGNSA. This CDR3 region has 15 residues. J lost 8 bases, V lost 2 bases, and 4 bases had no gene match. As DNA, the CDR3 is TGTGCCAGCAGCTTATCTAGCGGGGGGGCGTATGAGCAGTTCTTC. Protein sequence: CASSLSSGGAYEQFF.

V is TRBV9 and J is TRBJ2-7; tentative D call: TRBD2 (7 bases). Looked up from germline, CDR1 is SGDLS and CDR2 is YYNGEE. Trimming took 4 bases from V and 6 from J, leaving 11 bases between them. This CDR3 contains 12 residues. CDR3 region: CASSLGGGEQYF. The CDR3 coding sequence is TGTGCCAGCAGCCTAGGGGGGGGCGAGCAGTACTTC.

This clone was seen a handful of times. V gene TRBV18 combines with J gene TRBJ2-5; 8 bases align to TRBD1. Germline CDR1 and CDR2: KGHSH and LQKENI. This CDR3 is 15 amino acids long. V shed 1 base, J shed 1 base, and the junction held 2 bases outside the gene matches. The CDR3: CASSPRQGLQETQYF. For the CDR3, the DNA is TGTGCCAGCTCACCACGACAGGGGCTCCAAGAGACCCAGTACTTC.

This clone came up a few times. The V gene is TRBV11-2, the J gene TRBJ1-2; the D gene is possibly TRBD1 (5 bases). The CDR3 totals 12 residues. The germline V gene encodes CDR1 SGHAT and CDR2 FQNNGV. Deletions cut 2 bases from V and 8 bases from J, with 9 bases between. CDR3 sequence (DNA): TGTGCCAGCAGCTTACGGGGGTCAGGCTACACCTTC. Its translation is CASSLRGSGYTF.

This chain joins TRBV7-6 and TRBJ2-1; 11 bases are a match to TRBD2. V was pared by 3 bases and J by 6 bases, with 4 bases of the junction left unmatched. Germline V gene sequence: CDR1 SGHVS, CDR2 FNYEAQ. This CDR3 spans 15 amino acids. CDR3 DNA sequence: TGTGCCAGCAGCTTTACTAGCGGGAGCGTCAATGAGCAGTTCTTC. Translated, it gives CASSFTSGSVNEQFF.

The chain has TRBV6-1 and TRBJ2-1; D is possibly TRBD1 (7 bases). This CDR3 comprises 12 residues. Trimming removed 6 bases from V and 8 bases from J, with 11 bases in between. Germline V gene data show CDR1 as MNHNS and CDR2 as SASEGT. The CDR3 nucleotides read TGTGCCAGCAGCACCAGGGGGGATGAGCAGTTCTTC. This gives the protein CASSTRGDEQFF.

This clone turned up a few times. This chain uses TRBV2 with TRBJ2-7; TRBD2 matches 13 bases. CDR1 and CDR2 from the germline V gene are SNHLY and FYNNEI. The CDR3 contains 14 residues. V shed 11 bases and J 6 bases; nucleotides not matched to a gene: 10. The CDR3 protein is CAGPGLAGEIEQYF. In DNA form, the CDR3 reads TGTGCCGGACCCGGACTAGCGGGAGAGATCGAGCAGTACTTC.

V and J are TRBV2 and TRBJ1-1; no definite D call. The germline CDR1 and CDR2 sequences are SNHLY and FYNNEI. V was shortened by 4 bases and J by 4 bases, with 10 bases between the two germline ends. This CDR3 contains 13 residues. CDR3 nucleotide sequence: TGTGCCAGCAGTGCTCCAGTTCCCACTGAAGCTTTCTTT. Protein: CASSAPVPTEAFF.

This clone has just a few counts. The chain is built from TRBV9 and TRBJ1-1; possible D gene TRBD1, 5 bases. Germline-derived CDR1 and CDR2 are SGDLS and YYNGEE. This CDR3 has 13 residues. V was trimmed by 4 bases and J by 0 bases, leaving 7 bases between them. CDR3 region: CASSPTVNTEAFF. For the CDR3, the DNA is TGTGCCAGCAGCCCGACAGTGAACACTGAAGCTTTCTTT.

This clone was seen a handful of times. V usage is TRBV6-4 and J usage is TRBJ2-2; weak D call: TRBD2 (5 bases). Trimming stripped 3 bases from V and 1 base from J, with 6 bases between. Germline loops: CDR1 MRHNA, CDR2 SNTAGT. This CDR3 has 14 residues. CDR3 region: CASSELVNTGELFF. The CDR3 nucleotides are TGTGCCAGCAGTGAACTAGTGAACACCGGGGAGCTGTTTTTT.

CDR3 region: CASSRRAGGEETQYF. The CDR3 DNA reads as TGTGCCAGCAGCCGAAGGGCGGGAGGGGAAGAGACCCAGTACTTC. The rearrangement joins TRBV7-9 to TRBJ2-5, with 9 bases matching TRBD2. With V trimmed by 5 bases and J by 3 bases, 7 bases remained unmatched. From germline, CDR1 is SEHNR and CDR2 FQNEAQ (reference sequence). This CDR3 is built from 15 residues.

This clone came up a few times. This CDR3 is CASSKALTGQGSNQPQHF. The CDR3 DNA follows: TGTGCCAGCAGCAAAGCGCTAACGGGACAGGGTTCTAATCAGCCCCAGCATTTT. J is TRBJ1-5 and V is TRBV21-1; TRBD1, as called in the table, went unchecked against the DNA. TRBV21-1 is flagged as a pseudogene. The CDR3 length is 18 residues.

The chain uses TRBV5-6 and TRBJ1-1; 7 nucleotides align to TRBD1. V lost 3 bases to trimming and J lost 1 base; unmatched junction nucleotides: 6. CDR3 size: 15 residues. Germline-derived CDR1 and CDR2 are SGHDT and YYEEEE. CDR3 protein: CASSSPRQGNTEAFF. CDR3 nucleotide sequence: TGTGCCAGCAGCTCCCCTCGACAGGGGAACACTGAAGCTTTCTTT.